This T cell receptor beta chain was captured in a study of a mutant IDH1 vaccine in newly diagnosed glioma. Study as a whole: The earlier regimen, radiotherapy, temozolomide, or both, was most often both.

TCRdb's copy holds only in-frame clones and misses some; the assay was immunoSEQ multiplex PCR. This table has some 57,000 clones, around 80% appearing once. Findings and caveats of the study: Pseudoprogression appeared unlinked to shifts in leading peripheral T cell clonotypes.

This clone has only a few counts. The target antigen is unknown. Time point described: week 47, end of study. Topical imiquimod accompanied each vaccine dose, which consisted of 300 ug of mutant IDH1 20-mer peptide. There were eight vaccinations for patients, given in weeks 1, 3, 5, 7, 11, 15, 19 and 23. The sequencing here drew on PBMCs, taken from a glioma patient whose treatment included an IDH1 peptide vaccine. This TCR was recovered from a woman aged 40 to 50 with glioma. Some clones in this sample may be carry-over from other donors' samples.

The CDR3 loop is CAWSVKTGANEKLFF. The DNA for the CDR3 is TGTGCCTGGAGTGTAAAGACAGGGGCGAATGAAAAACTGTTTTTT. The V gene is TRBV30, the J gene TRBJ1-4; 8 positions agree with TRBD1. CDR1 and CDR2 from the germline V gene are GTSNPN and SVGIG (reference sequence). J lost 5 bases, V lost 0 bases, and 5 bases had no gene match. This CDR3 contains 15 residues.